The T cell receptor (beta chain) under discussion was sequenced for a study of cytomegalovirus exposure and HLA in healthy donors. Only in-frame clones appear in the TCRdb table, and some are missing; sequencing was by immunoSEQ multiplex PCR. The sample contains around 140,000 clones, around 93% of which appear only once. Note on this clone: As yet, its antigen is unknown.

CDR1 is SGHAT, CDR2 FQNNGV, per germline. CDR3 length: 15 amino acids. J gave up 6 bases and V 3 bases, and 9 bases lay outside the gene matches. Study-level results: Accounts indicate the classifier identified cytomegalovirus status with strong specificity and sensitivity.

The source is a man aged 18 to 30 in good health and CMV-seropositive. This rearrangement joins TRBV11-2 to TRBJ2-7; TRBD1 agrees at 9 bases. Material for sequencing was PBMCs. The CDR3 coding sequence is TGTGCCAGCAGCTTGGAACAGGGGGCGGTGAGCGAGCAGTACTTC. Translated, it gives CASSLEQGAVSEQYF.